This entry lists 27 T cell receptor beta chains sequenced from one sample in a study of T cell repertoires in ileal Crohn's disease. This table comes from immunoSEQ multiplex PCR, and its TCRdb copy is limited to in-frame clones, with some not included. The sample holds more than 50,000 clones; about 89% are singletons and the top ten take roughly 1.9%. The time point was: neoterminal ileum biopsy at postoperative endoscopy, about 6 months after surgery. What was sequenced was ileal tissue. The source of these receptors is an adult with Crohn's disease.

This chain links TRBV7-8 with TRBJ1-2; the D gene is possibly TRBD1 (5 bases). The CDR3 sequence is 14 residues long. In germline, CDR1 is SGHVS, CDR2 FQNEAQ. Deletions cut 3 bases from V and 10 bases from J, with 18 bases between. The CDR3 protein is CASSFRRDPRYYTF. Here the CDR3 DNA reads TGTGCCAGCAGCTTCCGGCGGGACCCTCGGTACTACACCTTC.

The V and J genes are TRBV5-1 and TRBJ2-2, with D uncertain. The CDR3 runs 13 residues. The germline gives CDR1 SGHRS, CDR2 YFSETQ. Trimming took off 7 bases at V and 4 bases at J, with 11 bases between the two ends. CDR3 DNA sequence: TGCGCCAGCCGGTTGGTAGTCACCGGGGAGCTGTTTTTT. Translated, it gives CASRLVVTGELFF.

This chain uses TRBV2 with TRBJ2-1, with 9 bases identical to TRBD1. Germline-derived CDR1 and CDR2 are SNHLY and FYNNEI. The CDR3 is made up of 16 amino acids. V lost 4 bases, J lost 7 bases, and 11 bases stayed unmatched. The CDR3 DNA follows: TGTGCCAGCAGTGTTGATAGGACAGGGGATCAGAATGAGCAGTTCTTC. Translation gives CASSVDRTGDQNEQFF. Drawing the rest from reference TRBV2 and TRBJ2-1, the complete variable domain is EPEVTQTPSHQVTQMGQEVILRCVPISNHLYFYWYRQILGQKVEFLVSFYNNEISEKSEIFDDQFSVERPDGSNFTLKIRSTKLEDSAMYFCASSVDRTGDQNEQFFGPGTRLTVL.

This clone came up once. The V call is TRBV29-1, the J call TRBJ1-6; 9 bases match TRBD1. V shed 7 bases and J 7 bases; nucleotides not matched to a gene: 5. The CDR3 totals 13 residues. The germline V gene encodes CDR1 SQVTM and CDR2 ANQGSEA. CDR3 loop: CSAQQGANSPLHF. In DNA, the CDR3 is TGCAGCGCGCAACAGGGGGCGAATTCACCCCTCCACTTT.

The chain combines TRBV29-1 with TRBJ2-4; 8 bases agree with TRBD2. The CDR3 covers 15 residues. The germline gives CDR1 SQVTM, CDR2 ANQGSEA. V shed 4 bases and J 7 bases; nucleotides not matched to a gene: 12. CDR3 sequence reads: CSVAPFGGAQNIQYF. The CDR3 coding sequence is TGCAGCGTTGCTCCATTCGGGGGGGCACAGAACATTCAGTACTTC.

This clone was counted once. The CDR3 sequence is CASLTGVQSPLHF. The CDR3, as DNA: TGTGCCAGCCTGACAGGGGTTCAGTCACCCCTCCACTTT. This chain links TRBV28 with TRBJ1-6; 8 bases fit TRBD1. Per the germline V gene, CDR1 is MDHEN and CDR2 is SYDVKM. V trimming: 8 bases; J trimming: 10 bases; junction bases outside the gene matches: 7. The CDR3 has 13 residues.

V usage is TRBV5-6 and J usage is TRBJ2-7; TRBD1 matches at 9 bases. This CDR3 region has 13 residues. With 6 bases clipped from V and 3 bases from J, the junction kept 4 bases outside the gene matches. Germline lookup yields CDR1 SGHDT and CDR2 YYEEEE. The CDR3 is CASKGTGNYEQYF. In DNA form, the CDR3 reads TGTGCCAGCAAAGGGACAGGGAACTACGAGCAGTACTTC.

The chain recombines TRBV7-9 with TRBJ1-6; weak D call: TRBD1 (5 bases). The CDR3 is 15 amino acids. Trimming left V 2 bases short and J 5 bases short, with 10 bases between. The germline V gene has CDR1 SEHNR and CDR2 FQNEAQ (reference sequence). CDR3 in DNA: TGTGCCAGCAGCTTACAGGGATTAGATAATTCACCCCTCCACTTT. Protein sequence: CASSLQGLDNSPLHF.

CDR3 region: CSVVDNSRQPYF. DNA for the CDR3: TGCAGCGTTGTGGACAATTCGAGGCAGCCGTATTTT. This sequence joins TRBV29-1 and TRBJ2-3, with D tentatively TRBD1 (5 bases). Trimming shortened V by 4 bases and J by 14 bases, and 19 bases separated the two germline ends. This CDR3 has 12 residues. CDR1 is SQVTM, CDR2 ANQGSEA, per germline.

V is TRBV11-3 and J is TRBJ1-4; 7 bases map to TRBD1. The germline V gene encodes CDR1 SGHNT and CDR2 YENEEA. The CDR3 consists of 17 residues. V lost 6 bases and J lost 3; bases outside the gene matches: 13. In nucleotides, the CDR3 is TGTGCCAGCAGACGGTTTGTTGGGGGACAGTCTAATGAAAAACTGTTTTTT. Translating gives CASRRFVGGQSNEKLFF. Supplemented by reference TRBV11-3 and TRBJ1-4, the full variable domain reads EAGVVQSPRYKIIEKKQPVAFWCNPISGHNTLYWYLQNLGQGPELLIRYENEEAVDDSQLPKDRFSAERLKGVDSTLKIQPAELGDSAVYLCASRRFVGGQSNEKLFFGSGTQLSVL.

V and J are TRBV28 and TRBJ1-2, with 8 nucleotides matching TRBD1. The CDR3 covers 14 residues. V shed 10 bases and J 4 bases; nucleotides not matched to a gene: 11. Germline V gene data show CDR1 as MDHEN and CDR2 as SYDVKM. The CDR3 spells CATPTGQGTYGYTF. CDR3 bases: TGTGCCACCCCCACCGGACAGGGTACCTATGGCTACACCTTC.

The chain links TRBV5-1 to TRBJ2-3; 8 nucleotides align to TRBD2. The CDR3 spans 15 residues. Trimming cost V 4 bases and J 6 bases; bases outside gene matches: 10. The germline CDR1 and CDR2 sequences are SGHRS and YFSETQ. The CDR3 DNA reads TGCGCCAGCAGCCAGTCCGGGACTAGAGACGATACGCAGTATTTT. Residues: CASSQSGTRDDTQYF.

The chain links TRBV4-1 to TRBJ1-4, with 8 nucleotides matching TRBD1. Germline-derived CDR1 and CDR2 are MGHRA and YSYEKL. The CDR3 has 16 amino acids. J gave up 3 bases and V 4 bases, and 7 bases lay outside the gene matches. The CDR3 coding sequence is TGCGCCAGCAGCCCATATGGACAGGGACCTAATGAAAAACTGTTTTTT. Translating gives CASSPYGQGPNEKLFF.

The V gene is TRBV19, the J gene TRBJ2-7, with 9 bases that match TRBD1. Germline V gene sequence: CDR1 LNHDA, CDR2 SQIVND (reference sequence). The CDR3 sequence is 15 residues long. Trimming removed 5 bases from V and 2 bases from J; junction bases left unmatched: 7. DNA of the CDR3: TGTGCCAGTAGTCCCGGACAGGGGCGCACCTACGAGCAGTACGTC. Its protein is CASSPGQGRTYEQYV.

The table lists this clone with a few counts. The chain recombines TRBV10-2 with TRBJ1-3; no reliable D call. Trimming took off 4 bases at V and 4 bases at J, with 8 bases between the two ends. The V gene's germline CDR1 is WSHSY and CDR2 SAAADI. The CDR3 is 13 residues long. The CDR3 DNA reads TGCGCCAGCAGTGTAGCGGGGGGAAACACCATATATTTT. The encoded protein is CASSVAGGNTIYF.

The CDR3 sequence: CASSEYSAAEKLFF. In DNA form, the CDR3 reads TGTGCCAGCAGTGAATATTCGGCGGCTGAAAAACTGTTTTTT. The rearrangement links TRBV25-1 to TRBJ1-4; D is unclear. The CDR3 covers 14 residues. The V and J ends lost 0 bases and 7 bases respectively, with 9 bases between them. Germline loops: CDR1 MGHDK, CDR2 SYGVNS.

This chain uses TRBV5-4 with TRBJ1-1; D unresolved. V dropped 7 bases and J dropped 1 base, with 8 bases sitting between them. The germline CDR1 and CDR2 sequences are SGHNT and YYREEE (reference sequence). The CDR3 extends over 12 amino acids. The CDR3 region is CASHPGNTEAFF. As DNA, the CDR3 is TGTGCCAGCCACCCGGGGAACACTGAAGCTTTCTTT.

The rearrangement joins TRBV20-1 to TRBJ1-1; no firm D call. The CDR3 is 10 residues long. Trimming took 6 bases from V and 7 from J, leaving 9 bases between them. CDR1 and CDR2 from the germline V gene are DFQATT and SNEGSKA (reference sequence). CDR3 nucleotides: TGCAGTGCCTTTAGAAATGAAGCTTTCTTT. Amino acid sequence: CSAFRNEAFF.

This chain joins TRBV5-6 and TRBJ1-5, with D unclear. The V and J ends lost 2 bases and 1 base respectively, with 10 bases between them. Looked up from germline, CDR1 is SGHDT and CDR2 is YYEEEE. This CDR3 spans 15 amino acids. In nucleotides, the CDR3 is TGTGCCAGCAGCTTTTATAGAAGAAGCAATCAGCCCCAGCATTTT. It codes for CASSFYRRSNQPQHF.

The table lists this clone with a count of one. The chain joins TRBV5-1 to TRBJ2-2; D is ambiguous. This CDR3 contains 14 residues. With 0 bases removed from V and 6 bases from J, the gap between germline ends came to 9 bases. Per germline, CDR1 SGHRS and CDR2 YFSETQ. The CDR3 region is CASSLARGPGELFF. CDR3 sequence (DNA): TGCGCCAGCAGCTTGGCCAGAGGTCCCGGGGAGCTGTTTTTT. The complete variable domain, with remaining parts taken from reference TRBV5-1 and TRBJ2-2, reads KAGVTQTPRYLIKTRGQQVTLSCSPISGHRSVSWYQQTPGQGLQFLFEYFSETQRNKGNFPGRFSGRQFSNSRSEMNVSTLELGDSALYLCASSLARGPGELFFGEGSRLTVL.

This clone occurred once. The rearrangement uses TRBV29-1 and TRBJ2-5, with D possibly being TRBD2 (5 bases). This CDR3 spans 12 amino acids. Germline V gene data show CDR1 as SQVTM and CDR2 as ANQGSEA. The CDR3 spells CGSSGESETQYF. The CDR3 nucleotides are TGCGGGTCAAGTGGGGAGTCCGAGACCCAGTACTTC.

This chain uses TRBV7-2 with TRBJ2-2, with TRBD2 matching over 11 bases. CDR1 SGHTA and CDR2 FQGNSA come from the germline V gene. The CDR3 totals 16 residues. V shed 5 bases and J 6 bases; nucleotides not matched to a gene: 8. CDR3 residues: CASSPHSGRAAGELFF. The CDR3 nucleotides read TGTGCCAGCAGCCCCCATAGCGGGAGGGCCGCCGGGGAGCTGTTTTTT.

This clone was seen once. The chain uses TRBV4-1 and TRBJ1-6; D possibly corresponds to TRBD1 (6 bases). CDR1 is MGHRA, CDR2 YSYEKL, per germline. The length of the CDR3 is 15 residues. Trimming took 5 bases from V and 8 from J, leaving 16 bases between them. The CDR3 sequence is CASSDRDNGDSPLHF. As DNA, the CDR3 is TGCGCCAGCAGCGACCGGGACAACGGGGATTCACCCCTCCACTTT.

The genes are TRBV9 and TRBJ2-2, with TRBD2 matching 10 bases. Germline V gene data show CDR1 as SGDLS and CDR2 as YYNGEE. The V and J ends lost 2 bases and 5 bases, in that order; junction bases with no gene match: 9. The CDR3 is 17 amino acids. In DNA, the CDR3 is TGTGCCAGCAGCGTGTGGGAGCGGGAGGGCCGGACCGGGGAGCTGTTTTTT. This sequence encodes CASSVWEREGRTGELFF.

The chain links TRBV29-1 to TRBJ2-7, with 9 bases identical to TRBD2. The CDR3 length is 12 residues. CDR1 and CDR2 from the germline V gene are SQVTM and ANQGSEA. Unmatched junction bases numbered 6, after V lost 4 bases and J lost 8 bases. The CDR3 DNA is TGCAGCGTTGTTCTGGCTAGCGGGAAGCAGTACTTC. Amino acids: CSVVLASGKQYF.

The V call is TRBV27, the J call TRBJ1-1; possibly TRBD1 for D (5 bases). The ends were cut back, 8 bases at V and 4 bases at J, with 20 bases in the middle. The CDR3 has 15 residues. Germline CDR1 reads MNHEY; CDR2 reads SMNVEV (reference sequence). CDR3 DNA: TGTGCCAGCTCCCCGGGGGGGGGAGGGAGCACTGAAGCTTTCTTT. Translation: CASSPGGGGSTEAFF.

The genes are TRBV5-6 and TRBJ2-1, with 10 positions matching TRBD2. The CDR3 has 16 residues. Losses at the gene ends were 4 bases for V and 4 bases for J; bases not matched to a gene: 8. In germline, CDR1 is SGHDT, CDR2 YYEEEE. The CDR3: CASSPPEREGYNEQFF. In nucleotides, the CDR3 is TGTGCCAGCAGCCCCCCTGAGCGGGAGGGTTACAATGAGCAGTTCTTC.